Below, 9 T cell receptor beta chains from the same sample are listed, as sequenced in a study of blood T cell repertoires in COVID-19. Data came from immunoSEQ multiplex PCR; TCRdb stores just in-frame clones and leaves some out. The sample holds about 90,000 clones, approximately 90% seen once. The sequenced sample consisted of peripheral blood. The source of these receptors is a human donor with active COVID-19. The donor label of this sample is uncertain.

This clone has just a few counts. The chain combines TRBV6-5 with TRBJ1-2, with 7 bases aligning to TRBD1. With V trimmed by 2 bases and J by 5 bases, 2 bases remained unmatched. The CDR3 runs to 13 residues. Germline CDR1 and CDR2: MNHEY and SVGAGI. The CDR3 loop reads CASSYDREYGYTF. CDR3 sequence (DNA): TGTGCCAGCAGTTACGACAGGGAGTATGGCTACACCTTC.

V usage is TRBV2 and J usage is TRBJ2-1, with D possibly matching TRBD2 (7 bases). Germline lookup yields CDR1 SNHLY and CDR2 FYNNEI. This CDR3 has 16 residues. V gave up 8 bases and J gave up 7 bases, with 24 bases separating them. The CDR3: CASGRWGRGAGNEQFF. In DNA form, the CDR3 reads TGTGCCAGCGGCCGCTGGGGTCGGGGGGCCGGGAATGAGCAGTTCTTC. Drawing the rest from reference TRBV2 and TRBJ2-1, the complete variable domain is EPEVTQTPSHQVTQMGQEVILRCVPISNHLYFYWYRQILGQKVEFLVSFYNNEISEKSEIFDDQFSVERPDGSNFTLKIRSTKLEDSAMYFCASGRWGRGAGNEQFFGPGTRLTVL.

The rearrangement joins TRBV9 to TRBJ2-7; the D gene is possibly TRBD2 (5 bases). CDR1 and CDR2 from the germline V gene are SGDLS and YYNGEE. The length of the CDR3 is 15 residues. Trimming stripped 0 bases from V and 0 bases from J, with 10 bases between. CDR3 nucleotide sequence: TGTGCCAGCAGCGTAGGTGCAGGACTCTCCTACGAGCAGTACTTC. Translating it yields CASSVGAGLSYEQYF.

The chain is built from TRBV19 and TRBJ2-7, with D possibly matching TRBD2 (5 bases). Trimming removed 3 bases from V and 6 bases from J, with 12 bases in between. Germline V gives CDR1 LNHDA, CDR2 SQIVND (reference sequence). CDR3 size: 13 residues. CDR3 nucleotide sequence: TGTGCCAGTAGTATCGGGGTCCGTTCCGAGCAGTACTTC. This gives the protein CASSIGVRSEQYF.

The CDR3 region is CASGSTGGSYGYTF. The DNA of the CDR3 is TGTGCCAGCGGGTCGACAGGGGGAAGCTATGGCTACACCTTC. The rearrangement uses TRBV2 and TRBJ1-2, with 9 bases that match TRBD1. The CDR3 has 14 amino acids. Germline CDR1 is SNHLY and CDR2 is FYNNEI. With 8 bases clipped from V and 4 bases from J, the junction kept 8 bases outside the gene matches.

This sequence joins TRBV7-6 and TRBJ2-2; 15 positions match TRBD2. CDR1 SGHVS and CDR2 FNYEAQ come from the germline V gene. This CDR3 comprises 18 residues. V gave up 5 bases and J gave up 0 bases; unmatched junction bases: 4. The CDR3 reads CASSLGLAGGTNTGELFF. The DNA for the CDR3 is TGTGCCAGCAGCCTGGGACTAGCGGGGGGTACGAACACCGGGGAGCTGTTTTTT.

V gene TRBV19 combines with J gene TRBJ1-5; TRBD1 matches at 7 bases. With 1 base clipped from V and 3 bases from J, the junction kept 6 bases outside the gene matches. Germline values: CDR1 LNHDA, CDR2 SQIVND (reference sequence). This CDR3 region has 16 residues. The CDR3 DNA reads TGTGCCAGTAGTATAGGGGACAGCTCTTACAATCAGCCCCAGCATTTT. Translating it yields CASSIGDSSYNQPQHF. The full variable domain, rest sourced from reference TRBV19 and TRBJ1-5, is DGGITQSPKYLFRKEGQNVTLSCEQNLNHDAMYWYRQDPGQGLRLIYYSQIVNDFQKGDIAEGYSVSREKKESFPLTVTSAQKNPTAFYLCASSIGDSSYNQPQHFGDGTRLSIL.

J is TRBJ1-6 and V is TRBV7-6, with 9 bases lining up with TRBD1. The CDR3 has 15 amino acids. The J segment lost 10 bases and the V segment lost 5 bases, leaving 9 bases of the junction unmatched. Germline assignment: CDR1 SGHVS and CDR2 FNYEAQ. The CDR3 bases are TGTGCCAGCAGCCAAAACCGGGACAGGGTGTCACCCCTCCACTTT. The encoded protein is CASSQNRDRVSPLHF. Full variable domain (remainder filled in from reference TRBV7-6 and TRBJ1-6): GAGVSQSPRYKVTKRGQDVALRCDPISGHVSLYWYRQALGQGPEFLTYFNYEAQQDKSGLPNDRFSAERPEGSISTLTIQRTEQRDSAMYRCASSQNRDRVSPLHFGNGTRLTVT.

This clone showed up just once. The chain has TRBV18 and TRBJ1-2; 8 nucleotides align to TRBD1. Germline V gene data show CDR1 as KGHSH and CDR2 as LQKENI. J gave up 2 bases and V 5 bases, and 7 bases lay outside the gene matches. The CDR3 has 15 amino acids. The CDR3 DNA follows: TGTGCCAGCTCATCCCGGGACAGGATGAACTATGGCTACACCTTC. Amino acids: CASSSRDRMNYGYTF.